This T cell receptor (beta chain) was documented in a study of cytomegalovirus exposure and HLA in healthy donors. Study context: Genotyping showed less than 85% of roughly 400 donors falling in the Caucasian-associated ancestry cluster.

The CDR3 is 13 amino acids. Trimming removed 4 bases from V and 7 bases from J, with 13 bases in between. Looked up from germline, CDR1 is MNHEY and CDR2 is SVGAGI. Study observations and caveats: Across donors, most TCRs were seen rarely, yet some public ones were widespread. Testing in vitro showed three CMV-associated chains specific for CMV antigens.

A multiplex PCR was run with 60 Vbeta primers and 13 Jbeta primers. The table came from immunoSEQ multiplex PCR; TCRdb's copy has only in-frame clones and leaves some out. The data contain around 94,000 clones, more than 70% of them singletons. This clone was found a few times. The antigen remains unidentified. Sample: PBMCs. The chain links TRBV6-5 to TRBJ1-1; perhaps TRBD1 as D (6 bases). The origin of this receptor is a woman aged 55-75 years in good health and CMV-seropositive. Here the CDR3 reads CASSFGGQLEAFF. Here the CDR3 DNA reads TGTGCCAGCAGTTTCGGTGGACAGCTTGAAGCTTTCTTT.